Listed below are T cell receptor beta chains from one sample, sequenced in a study of blood T cell repertoires in COVID-19. Repertoires were generated with immunoSEQ multiplex PCR, while TCRdb's copy carries only in-frame clones and drops some. The sample includes 35,000 to 40,000 clones, more than 65% of them seen just once. Input material: peripheral blood. These receptor sequences come from an older man with active or convalescent COVID-19. CDR3s include the opening cysteine and the closing phenylalanine or tryptophan. The D gene is left open where the match is weak. Clone size is given for some rows only: seen once, a few or many times, or a class if the clone is expanded.

clone_size	v_call	j_call	d_call	cdr3_nt	cdr3_aa
.	TRBV11-2	TRBJ1-5	.	TGTGCCAGCAGCTCCGGACACGATAGCAATCAGCCCCAGCATTTT	CASSSGHDSNQPQHF
.	TRBV7-9	TRBJ2-7	TRBD1	TGTGCCAGCAGCTCCTCAGGACAGGGTGGGTACGAGCAGTACTTC	CASSSSGQGGYEQYF
.	TRBV7-3	TRBJ1-1	.	TGTGCCAGCAGCTTGTCCCAGAACACTGAAGCTTTCTTT	CASSLSQNTEAFF
once	TRBV6-5	TRBJ1-6	TRBD1	TGTGCCAGCAGTTATTCTAGACAGGGGGATTCACCCCTCCACTTT	CASSYSRQGDSPLHF
.	TRBV7-2	TRBJ2-3	.	TGTGCCAGCAGCTTAACCCGGGATTCGACAGATACGCAGTATTTT	CASSLTRDSTDTQYF
.	TRBV18	TRBJ2-7	TRBD1	TGTGCCAGCTCACCAAGAGAGACAGGGGCCTACGAGCAGTACTTC	CASSPRETGAYEQYF
.	TRBV29-1	TRBJ2-1	TRBD2	TGCAGCGTTGATAAGCTAGCGGGGGTCTACAATGAGCAGTTCTTC	CSVDKLAGVYNEQFF
.	TRBV29-1	TRBJ2-5	.	TGCAGCGTTGGGTCTTCTGAGAGGGAGACCCAGTACTTC	CSVGSSERETQYF
.	TRBV18	TRBJ2-2	TRBD1	TGTGCCAGCTCGCGAGGACAGGGATCTACAGGGGAGCTGTTTTTT	CASSRGQGSTGELFF
.	TRBV7-6	TRBJ1-1	TRBD1	TGTGCCAGCAGGGAACAGGGGACCGCGAACACTGAAGCTTTCTTT	CASREQGTANTEAFF
.	TRBV7-2	TRBJ2-5	TRBD2	TGTGCCAGCAGCTTATATTCTAGCGGGAGATCAGAGACCCAGTACTTC	CASSLYSSGRSETQYF
.	TRBV14	TRBJ1-6	TRBD1	TGTGCCAGCAGTATACAGGGGTTAGGTAATTCACCCCTCCACTTT	CASSIQGLGNSPLHF
.	TRBV7-9	TRBJ2-1	TRBD2	TGTGCCAGCAGCTTCTTACTAGCGGGAGTTCGGAATGAGCAGTTCTTC	CASSFLLAGVRNEQFF
.	TRBV5-1	TRBJ1-1	TRBD1	TGCGCCAGCAGCCCGGACAGGCCCACTGAAGCTTTCTTT	CASSPDRPTEAFF
.	TRBV6-2/TRBV6-3	TRBJ2-1	.	TGTGCCAGCAGCCTCCGGGACAACTCCTACAATGAGCAGTTCTTC	CASSLRDNSYNEQFF
.	TRBV18	TRBJ2-7	TRBD2	TGTGCCAGCTCACCACCGGGAGGTAGCGGGAAATACGAGCAGTACTTC	CASSPPGGSGKYEQYF
.	TRBV5-1	TRBJ1-2	TRBD1	TGCGCCAGCAGCTTGGAGGGGACAGGGTATGGCTACACCTTC	CASSLEGTGYGYTF
.	TRBV4-3	TRBJ1-5	.	TGCGCCAGCAGCCAAGATATCAGGGCTAATCAGCCCCAGCATTTT	CASSQDIRANQPQHF
.	TRBV11-2	TRBJ1-3	TRBD1	TGTGCCAGCAGCTGGGACAGGGCCCAAACCGCCATATATTTT	CASSWDRAQTAIYF
.	TRBV4-1	TRBJ2-4	TRBD2	TGCGCCAGCAGCGAAGGCATACCCTCCGGGACTAGCGGGACAGCCAAAAACATTCAGTACTTC	CASSEGIPSGTSGTAKNIQYF
.	TRBV11-3	TRBJ1-1	.	TGTGCCAGCAGGGGAGGTGGGACTGAAGCTTTCTTT	CASRGGGTEAFF
.	TRBV6-6	TRBJ1-2	TRBD1	TGTGCCAGTGAAACAGGGGTATATGGCTACACCTTC	CASETGVYGYTF
.	TRBV6-1	TRBJ1-5	TRBD1	TGTGCCAGCAGTGACGACAGGGGCAATCAGCCCCAGCATTTT	CASSDDRGNQPQHF
.	TRBV7-2	TRBJ2-1	.	TGTGCCAGCAGCTTAGCGGGTCAGGGCCTAGGATACAATGAGCAGTTCTTC	CASSLAGQGLGYNEQFF
.	TRBV30	TRBJ2-2	TRBD2	TGTGCCTCGAAGGGACTAGCGAACACCGGGGAGCTGTTTTTT	CASKGLANTGELFF
few	TRBV9	TRBJ2-7	TRBD2	TGTGCCAGCACTCTGGCGGGAGTTGGGGAGCAGTACTTC	CASTLAGVGEQYF
.	TRBV27	TRBJ1-6	.	TGTGCCAGCAGGAGTTCAGGGGTTAATTCACCCCTCCACTTT	CASRSSGVNSPLHF
.	TRBV5-8	TRBJ2-7	TRBD1	TGTGCCAGCAGCTTAACAGGGGGCGTCGAGCAGTACTTC	CASSLTGGVEQYF
.	TRBV7-2	TRBJ1-1	.	TGTGCCAGCAGCTGGGGGGGAAGCGGAACTGAAGCTTTCTTT	CASSWGGSGTEAFF
once	TRBV3-1/TRBV3-2	TRBJ2-1	TRBD2	TGTGCCACCCCAAGAGCGCGAATGGGAGCGGGGAGGGAATACAATGAGCAGTTCTTC	CATPRARMGAGREYNEQFF
.	TRBV19	TRBJ1-1	TRBD1	TGTGCCAGTAGCCTAACTTACAGGGGAGGCTTGACTGAAGCTTTCTTT	CASSLTYRGGLTEAFF
.	TRBV19	TRBJ1-2	TRBD1	TGTGCCAGTAGTAGCGGACAGGGTGCACCCTATGGCTACACCTTC	CASSSGQGAPYGYTF
.	TRBV6-6	TRBJ1-4	TRBD1	TGTGCCAGCGGAGGACAGGCTAATGAAAAACTGTTTTTT	CASGGQANEKLFF
.	TRBV6-5	TRBJ1-3	.	TGTGCCAGCAGTCCCCAGGTGGGAAACACCATATATTTT	CASSPQVGNTIYF
few	TRBV10-3	TRBJ1-2	.	TGTGCCATCAGTGAGTCGAGTCTAAACTATGGCTACACCTTC	CAISESSLNYGYTF
.	TRBV6-4	TRBJ2-2	TRBD1	TGTGCCAGCAGACGGGACAGATACACCGGGGAGCTGTTTTTT	CASRRDRYTGELFF
.	TRBV7-9	TRBJ2-3	TRBD2	TGTGCCAGCAGCTTAGGACTAGCCTCAGATACGCAGTATTTT	CASSLGLASDTQYF
.	TRBV4-3	TRBJ2-1	.	TGCGCCAGCAGCCGAAACCTCCTCGGACCGCTGGAGGCGTTCTTC	CASSRNLLGPLEAFF
.	TRBV6-5	TRBJ1-1	.	TGTGCCAGCAGTTTAAGACAGAACACTGAAGCTTTCTTT	CASSLRQNTEAFF
.	TRBV6-5	TRBJ2-7	.	TGTGCCAGCAGAGGACGCCTCGGACAGACCTACGAGCAGTACTTC	CASRGRLGQTYEQYF
.	TRBV7-3	TRBJ2-4	.	TGTGCCAGCAGCGCCGGGGTGTGGGAAAAAAACATTCAGTACTTC	CASSAGVWEKNIQYF
many	TRBV30	TRBJ2-7	TRBD2	TGTGCCTGGAGCCTACCTAGGCTAGCGGTCTCCTACGAGCAGTACTTC	CAWSLPRLAVSYEQYF
once	TRBV7-8	TRBJ2-5	TRBD2	TGTGCCAGCAGCTTAGTGTCCCCGGCTAGCGGGGGGCCTGAGTACTTC	CASSLVSPASGGPEYF
.	TRBV6-5	TRBJ2-2	TRBD1	TGTGCCAGCAGCCGGACAGGGCCCGGGGAGCTGTTTTTT	CASSRTGPGELFF
.	TRBV7-9	TRBJ1-4	.	TGTGCCAGCAGCAGATCAGGGGTGGGAGAAAAACTGTTTTTT	CASSRSGVGEKLFF
.	TRBV15	TRBJ1-1	.	TGTGCCACCAGCAGAGTGGGCCAGCCGAACACTGAAGCTTTCTTT	CATSRVGQPNTEAFF
many	TRBV4-1	TRBJ1-1	.	TGCGCCAGCAGCCAAGAAATCCCAGCGTACACTGAAGCTTTCTTT	CASSQEIPAYTEAFF
.	TRBV9	TRBJ2-1	TRBD2	TGTGCCAGCAGCGTAGGCCCGGGACTAGCGGGGGGGGTTGAGCAGTTCTTC	CASSVGPGLAGGVEQFF
.	TRBV19	TRBJ2-3	TRBD2	TGTGCCAGTAGTATTGGTCAGCGGGGAGGGACAGATACGCAGTATTTT	CASSIGQRGGTDTQYF
.	TRBV9	TRBJ2-1	TRBD2	TGTGCCAGCAGCTCTACTAGCGGGAGGCCATCCTACAATGAGCAGTTCTTC	CASSSTSGRPSYNEQFF
once	TRBV6-5	TRBJ2-7	TRBD1	TGTGCCAGCAAGAGACAGGGGGAGATTTCCTACGAGCAGTACTTC	CASKRQGEISYEQYF
.	TRBV11-3	TRBJ2-1	.	TGTGCCAGCAGCCGGAGAAACGGGACTCGGGGCAAAAATGAGCAGTTCTTC	CASSRRNGTRGKNEQFF
medium-sized	TRBV3-1/TRBV3-2	TRBJ1-1	TRBD1	TGTGCCAGCAGCCAATACAGGGGTGAAGCTTTCTTT	CASSQYRGEAFF
.	TRBV19	TRBJ2-3	TRBD1	TGTGCCAGTAAGGGTAACAGGGGGCGCACAGATACGCAGTATTTT	CASKGNRGRTDTQYF
.	TRBV9	TRBJ1-1	.	TGTGCCAGCAGCCCCCGAGGGGAGGGCACTGAAGCTTTCTTT	CASSPRGEGTEAFF